Listed here are 21 T cell receptor beta chains from one sample, sequenced in a study of healthy donors' naive CD4 and CD8 T cells. Each TCR library used approximately 500 ng of total RNA and a linear amplification protocol. TCRdb used MiXCR to reprocess the reads, holding one entry per CDR3 protein. Of about 180,000 distinct CDR3 sequences listed, about 70% are singletons. The specimen sequenced was naive CD4+ and CD8+ T cells sorted from blood, pooled from several donors. The source is a pool of human donors in good health; the sample pools cells from several healthy donors.

J is TRBJ2-7 and V is TRBV11-2, with D unresolved. Germline V lookup: CDR1 SGHAT, CDR2 FQNNGV. The CDR3 totals 14 residues. Trimming took off 3 bases at V and 3 bases at J, with 12 bases between the two ends. CDR3 DNA: TGTGCCAGCAGCTTTGGCAGTAACCTCTACGAGCAGTACTTC. Translating gives CASSFGSNLYEQYF.

The chain recombines TRBV12-3 or TRBV12-4 with TRBJ2-1, with D unclear. The V and J ends lost 1 base and 7 bases respectively, with 8 bases between them. The CDR3 runs to 13 residues. This chain's CDR3 is CASSLVLYNEQFF. For the CDR3, the DNA is TGTGCCAGCAGTTTAGTGCTATATAATGAGCAGTTCTTC.

The chain recombines TRBV29-1 with TRBJ1-1, with unresolved D. The CDR3 consists of 12 residues. Per germline, CDR1 SQVTM and CDR2 ANQGSEA. V lost 4 bases, J lost 3 bases, and 9 bases lay in between. The CDR3 DNA is TGCAGCGTTGCGACCGGGGACACTGAAGCTTTCTTT. As protein: CSVATGDTEAFF.

In DNA form, the CDR3 reads TGTGCCTGGCGACAGGGGAACTACGAGCAGTACTTC. It encodes CAWRQGNYEQYF. V and J are TRBV30 and TRBJ2-7; 8 bases agree with TRBD1. Per the germline V gene, CDR1 is GTSNPN and CDR2 is SVGIG (reference sequence). This CDR3 spans 12 amino acids. V lost 5 bases and J lost 3; bases outside the gene matches: 3.

The CDR3 loop reads CASSYSIYGYTF. CDR3 sequence (DNA): TGTGCCAGCAGTTACAGCATCTATGGCTACACCTTC. The chain recombines TRBV6-2 or TRBV6-3 with TRBJ1-2; no clear D. V was pared by 2 bases and J by 4 bases, with 5 bases between. The CDR3 contains 12 residues. Per the germline V gene, CDR1 is MNHEY and CDR2 is SVGEGT.

This clonotype appeared a single time. The V gene is TRBV29-1, the J gene TRBJ2-1, with 7 bases matching TRBD1. V dropped 8 bases and J dropped 4; count of bases not matched to a gene: 14. Looked up from germline, CDR1 is SQVTM and CDR2 is ANQGSEA. This CDR3 contains 15 residues. DNA of the CDR3: TGCAGCCTAACACCCGGGACAGCAATTTACAATGAGCAGTTCTTC. It codes for CSLTPGTAIYNEQFF.

CDR3 DNA: TGCAGCGTTGAGTTTCTAGCGGCTACCGGGGAGCTGTTTTTT. This gives the protein CSVEFLAATGELFF. The chain links TRBV29-1 to TRBJ2-2, with 7 bases identical to TRBD2. Looked up from germline, CDR1 is SQVTM and CDR2 is ANQGSEA. CDR3 length: 14 amino acids. V was pared by 3 bases and J by 5 bases, with 6 bases of the junction left unmatched.

J is TRBJ2-7 and V is TRBV10-3; D remains ambiguous. Germline V CDR1 and CDR2: ENHRY, SYGVKD. Trimming stripped 11 bases from V and 2 bases from J, with 19 bases between. This CDR3 contains 14 residues. This CDR3 reads CAASAPQSPYEQYF. The CDR3, as DNA: TGTGCCGCCTCAGCGCCACAGAGTCCCTACGAGCAGTACTTC.

The rearrangement links TRBV7-2 to TRBJ2-5; 8 bases agree with TRBD2. CDR1 and CDR2 from the germline V gene are SGHTA and FQGNSA. The CDR3 totals 20 residues. V trimming: 4 bases; J trimming: 5 bases; junction bases outside the gene matches: 24. This CDR3 reads CASSSPWDGRAKLRVETQYF. CDR3 coding DNA: TGTGCCAGCAGCTCCCCGTGGGACGGGAGGGCCAAGTTAAGAGTCGAGACCCAGTACTTC.

The CDR3 protein is CASSYGQLKTQYF. In DNA form, the CDR3 reads TGTGCCAGCAGTTATGGGCAGCTGAAGACCCAGTACTTC. The rearrangement links TRBV6-5 to TRBJ2-5; D remains unclear. V gave up 3 bases and J gave up 6 bases, with 11 bases separating them. The CDR3 spans 13 residues. CDR1 and CDR2 (germline): MNHEY, SVGAGI.

The genes are TRBV29-1 and TRBJ2-1, with D uncertain. V was trimmed by 8 bases and J by 0 bases, leaving 14 bases between them. The CDR3 runs 14 residues. CDR1 is SQVTM and CDR2 is ANQGSEA in the germline V gene. The CDR3 sequence is CSTSRGNSYNEQFF. The CDR3 DNA reads TGCAGCACCAGTCGCGGAAACTCCTACAATGAGCAGTTCTTC.

The rearrangement links TRBV29-1 to TRBJ2-3; D is unresolved. Deletions cut 3 bases from V and 7 bases from J, with 14 bases between. Germline-derived CDR1 and CDR2 are SQVTM and ANQGSEA. This CDR3 region has 13 residues. The CDR3 region has the DNA TGCAGCGTTGATTCGGCAGGTTCTAATACGCAGTATTTT. It translates to CSVDSAGSNTQYF.

The chain uses TRBV6-5 and TRBJ2-5; TRBD1 aligns across 8 bases. Looked up from germline, CDR1 is MNHEY and CDR2 is SVGAGI. This CDR3 region has 16 residues. The trim removed 1 base at V and 4 bases at J, leaving 8 bases unmatched. The CDR3 here is CASSYYRQGRGETQYF. For the CDR3, the DNA is TGTGCCAGCAGTTACTATCGACAGGGGAGAGGAGAGACCCAGTACTTC.

This rearrangement joins TRBV15 to TRBJ2-5; D unclear. This CDR3 is built from 13 residues. Per germline, CDR1 LNHNV and CDR2 YYDKDF (reference sequence). V gave up 3 bases and J gave up 7 bases, with 12 bases separating them. Here the CDR3 DNA reads TGTGCCACCAGCAGCGGCCTCCCAGGGACCCAGTACTTC. Its translation is CATSSGLPGTQYF.

V and J are TRBV5-1 and TRBJ2-2; no reliable D call. Per the germline V gene, CDR1 is SGHRS and CDR2 is YFSETQ. With 4 bases removed from V and 4 bases from J, the gap between germline ends came to 11 bases. This CDR3 has 14 residues. The CDR3 region is CASSTQISTGELFF. The CDR3 DNA sequence: TGCGCCAGCAGCACCCAGATAAGCACCGGGGAGCTGTTTTTT.

The chain employs TRBV5-4 and TRBJ2-2; D is possibly TRBD1 (6 bases). The CDR3 is 14 amino acids. Looked up from germline, CDR1 is SGHNT and CDR2 is YYREEE (reference sequence). The germline V and J ends were trimmed by 5 bases and 5 bases, with 13 bases remaining between them. CDR3 DNA sequence: TGTGCCAGCAGAGAGGGGACACAGACCGGGGAGCTGTTTTTT. Translation gives CASREGTQTGELFF.

This chain uses TRBV7-2 with TRBJ1-5; D gene unclear. Looked up from germline, CDR1 is SGHTA and CDR2 is FQGNSA. Trimming cost V 0 bases and J 0 bases, with 9 bases left between them. This CDR3 contains 16 residues. In DNA form, the CDR3 reads TGTGCCAGCAGCTTAGCGGTGGGTTATAGCAATCAGCCCCAGCATTTT. Translated, it gives CASSLAVGYSNQPQHF.

This clonotype was detected only a few times. This chain uses TRBV29-1 with TRBJ2-7; D is undetermined. Germline V CDR1 and CDR2: SQVTM, ANQGSEA. This CDR3 region has 13 residues. The V end was cut by 3 bases, the J end by 1 base, with 10 bases between. The CDR3 sequence: CSVDRDGSYEQYF. The DNA for the CDR3 is TGCAGCGTTGACCGAGACGGTTCCTACGAGCAGTACTTC.

This chain connects TRBV5-5 to TRBJ2-4, with 9 bases lining up with TRBD2. The V gene end was trimmed by 0 bases and the J gene end by 5 bases; junction bases not matched to a gene: 6. Germline V gene sequence: CDR1 SGHKS, CDR2 YYEKEE (reference sequence). This CDR3 is 16 amino acids long. The DNA of the CDR3 is TGTGCCAGCAGCTTGGAACCGGGACTAGCAGAAAACATTCAGTACTTC. As protein: CASSLEPGLAENIQYF. Complete variable domain (other parts from reference TRBV5-5 and TRBJ2-4): DAGVTQSPTHLIKTRGQQVTLRCSPISGHKSVSWYQQVLGQGPQFIFQYYEKEERGRGNFPDRFSARQFPNYSSELNVNALLLGDSALYLCASSLEPGLAENIQYFGAGTRLSVL.

The chain carries TRBV29-1 and TRBJ2-5, with 7 nucleotides matching TRBD1. Trimming removed 6 bases from V and 4 bases from J; junction bases left unmatched: 5. The CDR3 length is 12 residues. Germline V gives CDR1 SQVTM, CDR2 ANQGSEA. Here the CDR3 reads CSVSAGGETQYF. CDR3 sequence (DNA): TGCAGCGTATCGGCAGGGGGAGAGACCCAGTACTTC.

The sample holds one count of this clonotype. The chain uses TRBV29-1 and TRBJ2-7, with no clear D. Trimming cost V 6 bases and J 5 bases, with 11 bases left between them. The CDR3 runs to 11 residues. Germline V lookup: CDR1 SQVTM, CDR2 ANQGSEA. Here the CDR3 DNA reads TGCAGCGTCGCGGCAGAGAACGAGCAGTACTTC. Translated, it gives CSVAAENEQYF.